The 27 T cell receptor beta chains reported below all come from one sample, sequenced in a study of T cell repertoires in cytomegalovirus infection. TCRdb re-analysed the reads in MiXCR, keeping a single row per CDR3 protein. The table records 900,000 to 950,000 distinct CDR3 sequences, about a third of them present only once. Their target antigens are unknown. Source: cultured CD8+ T cells from PBMCs, taken from culture after CMV antigen stimulation. These TCRs come from a human donor in good health (CMV status not recorded). Some clones in this sample may be carry-over from other donors' samples.

V is TRBV7-9 and J is TRBJ2-3; 7 nucleotides align to TRBD1. CDR1 is SEHNR, CDR2 FQNEAQ, per germline (reference sequence). This CDR3 has 16 amino acids. V lost 5 bases to trimming and J lost 0 bases; unmatched junction nucleotides: 8. The CDR3 loop reads CASSPRDSSSTDTQYF. The CDR3 DNA sequence: TGTGCCAGCAGCCCCCGGGACAGCTCTAGCACAGATACGCAGTATTTT.

The J gene is TRBJ2-5, the V gene TRBV12-3 or TRBV12-4; D is uncertain. Trimming took off 3 bases at V and 4 bases at J, with 9 bases between the two ends. The CDR3 has 13 residues. CDR3 amino acids: CASSFILIETQYF. For the CDR3, the DNA is TGTGCCAGCAGTTTCATCTTGATAGAGACCCAGTACTTC.

This clonotype was recorded a few times. The chain employs TRBV28 and TRBJ1-1; 7 bases map to TRBD1. CDR1 and CDR2 (germline): MDHEN, SYDVKM. The junction had 9 bases not matched to a gene; V was cut back by 5 bases and J by 0 bases. CDR3 length equals 16 residues. The CDR3 DNA follows: TGTGCCAGCAGTCTCCCGATGACAGGGCTGAACACTGAAGCTTTCTTT. It is translated as CASSLPMTGLNTEAFF. Using reference TRBV28 and TRBJ1-1 for the parts outside the CDR3, the full variable domain is DVKVTQSSRYLVKRTGEKVFLECVQDMDHENMFWYRQDPGLGLRLIYFSYDVKMKEKGDIPEGYSVSREKKERFSLILESASTNQTSMYLCASSLPMTGLNTEAFFGQGTRLTVV.

The sample holds many counts of this clonotype. V usage is TRBV7-2 and J usage is TRBJ1-4; D is perhaps TRBD1 (5 bases). V gave up 0 bases and J gave up 6 bases, with 14 bases separating them. The CDR3 loop spans 16 amino acids. The germline gives CDR1 SGHTA, CDR2 FQGNSA. The CDR3 loop reads CASSLAPAGWDEKLFF. The CDR3 nucleotides read TGTGCCAGCAGCTTAGCGCCGGCAGGGTGGGATGAAAAACTGTTTTTT.

This clonotype was recorded only once. The chain uses TRBV5-1 and TRBJ2-3; D remains unclear. CDR1 and CDR2 (germline): SGHRS, YFSETQ. The CDR3 extends over 13 amino acids. The V end lost 7 bases, the J end lost 0 bases, and 9 bases lay between the germline ends. CDR3 DNA sequence: TGCGCCAGCGCCAGGCTTAGCACAGATACGCAGTATTTT. This sequence encodes CASARLSTDTQYF.

This clonotype appeared a few times. The chain combines TRBV19 with TRBJ2-7; a weak D match, TRBD1 (6 bases). Between the trimmed V and J ends, which lost 3 bases and 3 bases, there was a span of 9 bases. CDR1 is LNHDA and CDR2 is SQIVND in the germline V gene (reference sequence). This CDR3 spans 13 amino acids. CDR3 DNA sequence: TGTGCCAGTAGTATGGGGGCCATCTACGAGCAGTACTTC. It codes for CASSMGAIYEQYF.

This sequence joins TRBV7-6 and TRBJ1-2, with D possibly TRBD1 on 6 matching bases. The V gene's germline CDR1 is SGHVS and CDR2 FNYEAQ. V was cut by 8 bases and J by 5 bases, with 15 bases left in between. The CDR3 runs to 13 residues. In DNA form, the CDR3 reads TGTGCCAGCGGCCCTGGGGGGGCATATGGCTACACCTTC. Amino acids: CASGPGGAYGYTF.

V usage is TRBV11-2 and J usage is TRBJ1-4; tentative D call: TRBD1 (5 bases). This CDR3 is 15 amino acids long. V dropped 4 bases and J dropped 0 bases, with 9 bases sitting between them. Germline CDR1 reads SGHAT; CDR2 reads FQNNGV. The CDR3 spells CASSYRQSTNEKLFF. CDR3 nucleotide sequence: TGTGCCAGCAGCTACCGACAGTCAACTAATGAAAAACTGTTTTTT.

The chain carries TRBV13 and TRBJ2-4; 8 bases line up with TRBD1. The germline V gene encodes CDR1 PRHDT and CDR2 FYEKMQ (reference sequence). The CDR3 extends over 17 amino acids. With 5 bases clipped from V and 0 bases from J, the junction kept 9 bases outside the gene matches. CDR3 region: CASSAIGTGLAKNIQYF. The CDR3, as DNA: TGTGCCAGCAGCGCCATAGGGACAGGACTAGCCAAAAACATTCAGTACTTC. The entire variable domain, with the rest obtained from reference TRBV13 and TRBJ2-4, is as follows: AAGVIQSPRHLIKEKRETATLKCYPIPRHDTVYWYQQGPGQDPQFLISFYEKMQSDKGSIPDRFSAQQFSDYHSELNMSSLELGDSALYFCASSAIGTGLAKNIQYFGAGTRLSVL.

The sample holds a few counts of this clonotype. The chain's CDR3 is CASSLAQGLHYGYTF. The CDR3, as DNA: TGTGCCAGCAGCTTAGCACAGGGACTACACTATGGCTACACCTTC. The J gene is TRBJ1-2, the V gene TRBV7-9; a weak D match, TRBD1 (6 bases). This CDR3 is built from 15 residues. Germline assignment: CDR1 SEHNR and CDR2 FQNEAQ (reference sequence). V lost 0 bases and J 3 bases, leaving 11 bases between the germline ends.

The chain is built from TRBV7-2 and TRBJ1-1; D not certain. V lost 5 bases and J 5 bases, leaving 12 bases between the germline ends. Germline values: CDR1 SGHTA, CDR2 FQGNSA. This CDR3 comprises 13 residues. CDR3 residues: CASSEGTRTEAFF. In DNA form, the CDR3 reads TGTGCCAGCAGCGAAGGCACGAGAACTGAAGCTTTCTTT.

A few counts support this clonotype. The chain links TRBV2 to TRBJ2-2; 7 bases are a match to TRBD2. The CDR3 has 15 amino acids. After removal of 4 bases from V and 1 base from J, the junction contained 3 bases not matched to a gene. In germline, CDR1 is SNHLY, CDR2 FYNNEI. CDR3 sequence: CASSVRGRNTGELFF. DNA for the CDR3: TGTGCCAGCAGTGTGCGGGGGAGGAACACCGGGGAGCTGTTTTTT.

This clonotype has only a few counts. The chain uses TRBV28 and TRBJ2-1; D possibly matches TRBD1 or TRBD2 (6 bases each). The CDR3 totals 14 residues. Germline V gene sequence: CDR1 MDHEN, CDR2 SYDVKM. Trimming left V 11 bases short and J 10 bases short, with 24 bases between. CDR3 loop: CASKKGGENCEQFF. The CDR3 coding sequence is TGTGCCTCTAAGAAGGGGGGCGAGAATTGCGAGCAGTTCTTC.

This clonotype was observed a single time. CDR3 sequence reads: CASSSGTAHEQYV. The CDR3 bases are TGTGCCAGCAGTTCCGGGACAGCCCACGAGCAGTACGTC. V and J are TRBV7-8 and TRBJ2-7; 7 positions agree with TRBD1. The CDR3 has 13 amino acids. Trimming cost V 6 bases and J 5 bases; bases outside gene matches: 7. Looked up from germline, CDR1 is SGHVS and CDR2 is FQNEAQ.

Many counts were recorded for this clonotype. The rearrangement uses TRBV7-9 and TRBJ2-3, with D unresolved. Germline V CDR1 and CDR2: SEHNR, FQNEAQ (reference sequence). Trimming pared 10 bases from V and 6 bases from J, leaving 23 bases between. The CDR3 length is 15 residues. The CDR3: CATTGILWDADTQYF. The CDR3 bases are TGTGCCACCACTGGAATCCTTTGGGATGCGGATACGCAGTATTTT.

Many counts were recorded for this clonotype. The gene calls are TRBV5-6 and TRBJ1-4; D not certain. This CDR3 spans 15 amino acids. V was pared by 4 bases and J by 12 bases, with 22 bases between. Germline V gene sequence: CDR1 SGHDT, CDR2 YYEEEE. The CDR3 DNA reads as TGTGCCAGCAGCCCATGGGCGGCATCCCCTGGGGAACTGTTTTTT. Translating gives CASSPWAASPGELFF.

The genes are TRBV20-1 and TRBJ2-1; 10 bases are a match to TRBD1. This CDR3 has 14 residues. V was pared by 6 bases and J by 8 bases, with 10 bases of the junction left unmatched. Germline lookup yields CDR1 DFQATT and CDR2 SNEGSKA (reference sequence). CDR3 sequence reads: CSAVDRGQRYEQFF. Here the CDR3 DNA reads TGCAGTGCGGTTGACAGGGGGCAACGATATGAGCAGTTCTTC.

CDR3 bases: TGTGCCAGTACCCTCTTCCCCGACAGAAACACTGAAGCTTTCTTT. Translated: CASTLFPDRNTEAFF. The rearrangement joins TRBV19 to TRBJ1-1; D is perhaps TRBD1 (5 bases). The germline gives CDR1 LNHDA, CDR2 SQIVND (reference sequence). The V end was cut by 7 bases, the J end by 2 bases, with 17 bases between. The CDR3 covers 15 residues.

The rearrangement links TRBV12-3 or TRBV12-4 to TRBJ2-5; weak D call: TRBD2 (5 bases). CDR3 length: 17 residues. V was pared by 5 bases and J by 2 bases, with 21 bases between. This chain's CDR3 is CASSPRTPPPDQETQYF. The CDR3, as DNA: TGTGCCAGCAGTCCACGGACTCCCCCGCCCGATCAAGAGACCCAGTACTTC.

This sequence joins TRBV7-6 and TRBJ1-2; TRBD1 matches 12 bases. V lost 2 bases to trimming and J lost 6 bases; unmatched junction nucleotides: 4. The CDR3 contains 15 residues. Germline V gives CDR1 SGHVS, CDR2 FNYEAQ. CDR3 loop: CASSLKGQGADGYTF. The CDR3 coding sequence is TGTGCCAGCAGCTTAAAGGGACAGGGGGCAGATGGCTACACCTTC.

The chain combines TRBV5-4 with TRBJ2-5, with TRBD2 matching over 9 bases. The CDR3 sequence is 16 residues long. CDR1 is SGHNT, CDR2 YYREEE, per germline (reference sequence). The junction had 12 bases not matched to a gene; V was cut back by 4 bases and J by 5 bases. The CDR3 coding sequence is TGTGCCAGCAGCCCCGAGGCGGGGGGGCCCTGGGAGACCCAGTACTTC. Translated, it gives CASSPEAGGPWETQYF. The full variable domain, in which reference TRBV5-4 and TRBJ2-5 provide the parts outside the CDR3, is ETGVTQSPTHLIKTRGQQVTLRCSSQSGHNTVSWYQQALGQGPQFIFQYYREEENGRGNFPPRFSGLQFPNYSSELNVNALELDDSALYLCASSPEAGGPWETQYFGPGTRLLVL.

As for this clonotype: At one end the junction does not follow the germline gene, possibly because of a read error. The chain has TRBV27 and TRBJ1-6; TRBD1 matches at 8 bases. Germline V CDR1 and CDR2: MNHEY, SMNVEV (reference sequence). The CDR3 is made up of 16 amino acids. The CDR3 DNA reads as TGTGCCAGCAGTTTATTTACAGGGGGGCCTAATTCACCCTTCCACTTT. Translation gives CASSLFTGGPNSPFHF.

V is TRBV28 and J is TRBJ1-2; D perhaps matches TRBD1 (6 bases). From germline, CDR1 is MDHEN and CDR2 SYDVKM. This CDR3 spans 12 amino acids. Deletions cut 10 bases from V and 7 bases from J, with 16 bases between. CDR3 sequence: CATLGGALGYTF. CDR3 coding DNA: TGTGCCACCCTCGGGGGGGCTCTTGGCTACACCTTC.

The chain uses TRBV7-9 and TRBJ1-5; D not resolved. Germline V gene lookup returns CDR1 SEHNR and CDR2 FQNEAQ (reference sequence). Trimming removed 1 base from V and 2 bases from J, with 15 bases in between. The CDR3 length is 17 residues. CDR3 in amino acids: CASSLVSRRHGNQPQHF. The CDR3 DNA follows: TGTGCCAGCAGCTTAGTTTCCCGCAGGCATGGCAATCAGCCCCAGCATTTT.

This clonotype occurred many times. The V gene is TRBV6-2 or TRBV6-3, the J gene TRBJ1-1; 7 bases fit TRBD1. CDR1 is MNHEY, CDR2 SVGEGT, per germline. Germline trimming cut 2 bases from V and 2 bases from J; bases unmatched to any gene: 2. The CDR3 is 14 amino acids. CDR3 DNA: TGTGCCAGCAGTTACGCAGGGGGAAACACTGAAGCTTTCTTT. This sequence encodes CASSYAGGNTEAFF.

In this sample, this clonotype turned up a few times. This chain uses TRBV6-2 or TRBV6-3 with TRBJ2-1; 7 bases align to TRBD2. Trimming at V came to 0 bases and at J to 8 bases, leaving 10 bases not matched to a gene. Germline loops: CDR1 MNHEY, CDR2 SVGEGT. There are 16 residues in the CDR3. The CDR3 reads CASSYSQRGWGDEQFF. As DNA, the CDR3 is TGTGCCAGCAGTTACTCCCAGCGGGGTTGGGGGGATGAGCAGTTCTTC.

In its sample, this clonotype was seen a few times. The V gene is TRBV6-1, the J gene TRBJ1-1; possibly TRBD1 for D (6 bases). Germline assignment: CDR1 MNHNS and CDR2 SASEGT. The ends were cut back, 4 bases at V and 4 bases at J, with 19 bases in the middle. The CDR3 has 16 amino acids. The CDR3 DNA is TGTGCCAGCAGTGTAAAACCCAGGGGTTCGAGCACTGAAGCTTTCTTT. It yields the protein CASSVKPRGSSTEAFF.